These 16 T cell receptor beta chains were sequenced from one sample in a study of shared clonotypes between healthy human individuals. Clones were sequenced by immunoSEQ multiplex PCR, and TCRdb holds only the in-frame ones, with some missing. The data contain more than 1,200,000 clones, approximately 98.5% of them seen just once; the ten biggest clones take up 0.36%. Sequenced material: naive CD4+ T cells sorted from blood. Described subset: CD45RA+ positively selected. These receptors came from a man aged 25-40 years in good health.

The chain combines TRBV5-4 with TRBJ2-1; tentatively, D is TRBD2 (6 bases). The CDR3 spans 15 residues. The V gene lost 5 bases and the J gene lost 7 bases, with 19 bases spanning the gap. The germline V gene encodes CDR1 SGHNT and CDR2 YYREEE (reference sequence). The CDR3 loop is CASSPGTLKGNEQFF. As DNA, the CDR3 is TGTGCCAGCAGTCCCGGGACTCTGAAGGGGAATGAGCAGTTCTTC.

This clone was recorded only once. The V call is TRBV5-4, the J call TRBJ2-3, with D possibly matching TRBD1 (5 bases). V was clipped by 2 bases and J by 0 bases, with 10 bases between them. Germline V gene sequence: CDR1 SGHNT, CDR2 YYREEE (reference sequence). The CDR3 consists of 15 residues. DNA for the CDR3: TGTGCCAGCAGCTTAGGGGATTCTAGCACAGATACGCAGTATTTT. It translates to CASSLGDSSTDTQYF.

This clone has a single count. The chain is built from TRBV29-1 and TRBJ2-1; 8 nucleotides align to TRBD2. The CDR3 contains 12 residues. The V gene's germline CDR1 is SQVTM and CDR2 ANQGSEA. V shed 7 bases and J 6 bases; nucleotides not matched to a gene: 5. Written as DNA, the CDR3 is TGCAGCGCCGGACTAGCCCCCAATGAGCAGTTCTTC. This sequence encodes CSAGLAPNEQFF.

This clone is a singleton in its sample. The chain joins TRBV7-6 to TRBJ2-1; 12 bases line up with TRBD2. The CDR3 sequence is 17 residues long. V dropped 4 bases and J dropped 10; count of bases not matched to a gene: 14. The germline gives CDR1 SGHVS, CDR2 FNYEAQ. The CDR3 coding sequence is TGTGCCAGCAGCTCCTCCCTCACTAGCGGGAGGCCGGGCGAGCAGTTCTTC. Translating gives CASSSSLTSGRPGEQFF.

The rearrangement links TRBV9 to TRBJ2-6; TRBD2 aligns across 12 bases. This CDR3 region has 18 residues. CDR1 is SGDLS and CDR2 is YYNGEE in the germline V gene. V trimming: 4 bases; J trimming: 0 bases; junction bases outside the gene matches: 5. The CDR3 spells CASSLRTSGNSGANVLTF. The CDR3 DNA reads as TGTGCCAGCAGCCTTAGGACTAGCGGGAACTCTGGGGCCAACGTCCTGACTTTC.

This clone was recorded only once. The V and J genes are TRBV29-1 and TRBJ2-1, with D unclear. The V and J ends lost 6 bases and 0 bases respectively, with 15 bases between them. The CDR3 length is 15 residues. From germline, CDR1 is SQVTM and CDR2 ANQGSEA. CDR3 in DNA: TGCAGCGTGGATCACTTTGCAGGCTCCTACAATGAGCAGTTCTTC. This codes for CSVDHFAGSYNEQFF.

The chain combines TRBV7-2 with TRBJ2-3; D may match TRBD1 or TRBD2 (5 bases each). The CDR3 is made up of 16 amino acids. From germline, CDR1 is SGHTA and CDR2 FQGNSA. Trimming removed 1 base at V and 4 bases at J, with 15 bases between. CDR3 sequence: CASSLGRGWGADTQYF. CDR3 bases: TGTGCCAGCAGCTTAGGGCGCGGGTGGGGCGCAGATACGCAGTATTTT.

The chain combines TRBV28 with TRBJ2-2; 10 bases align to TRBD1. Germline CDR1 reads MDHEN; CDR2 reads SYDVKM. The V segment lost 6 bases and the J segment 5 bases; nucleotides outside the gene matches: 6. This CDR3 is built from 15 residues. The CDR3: CASSRDRGRTGELFF. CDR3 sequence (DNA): TGTGCCAGCAGCCGGGACAGGGGCCGTACCGGGGAGCTGTTTTTT. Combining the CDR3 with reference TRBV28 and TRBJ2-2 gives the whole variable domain DVKVTQSSRYLVKRTGEKVFLECVQDMDHENMFWYRQDPGLGLRLIYFSYDVKMKEKGDIPEGYSVSREKKERFSLILESASTNQTSMYLCASSRDRGRTGELFFGEGSRLTVL.

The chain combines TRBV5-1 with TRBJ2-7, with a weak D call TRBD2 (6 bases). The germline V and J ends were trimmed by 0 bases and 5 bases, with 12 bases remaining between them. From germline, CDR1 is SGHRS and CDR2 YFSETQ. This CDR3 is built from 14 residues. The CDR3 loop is CASSLVAGTDEQYF. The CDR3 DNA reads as TGCGCCAGCAGCTTGGTTGCAGGGACTGACGAGCAGTACTTC.

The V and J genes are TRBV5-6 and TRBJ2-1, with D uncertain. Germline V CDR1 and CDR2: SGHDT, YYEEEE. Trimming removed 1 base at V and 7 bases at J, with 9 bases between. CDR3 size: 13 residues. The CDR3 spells CASSLYRSNEQFF. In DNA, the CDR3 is TGTGCCAGCAGCTTGTATAGATCAAATGAGCAGTTCTTC.

The CDR3 sequence: CASSGQGWETQYF. Here the CDR3 DNA reads TGTGCCAGCAGCGGACAGGGCTGGGAGACCCAGTACTTC. The chain recombines TRBV28 with TRBJ2-5; 8 bases are shared with TRBD1. After removal of 6 bases from V and 5 bases from J, the junction contained 5 bases not matched to a gene. This CDR3 has 13 residues. Germline values: CDR1 MDHEN, CDR2 SYDVKM.

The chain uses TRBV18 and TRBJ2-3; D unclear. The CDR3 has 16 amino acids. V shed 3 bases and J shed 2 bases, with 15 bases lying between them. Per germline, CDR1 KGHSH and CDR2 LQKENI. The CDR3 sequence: CASSPPLGHDTDTQYF. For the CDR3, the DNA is TGTGCCAGCTCACCGCCGTTGGGCCATGACACAGATACGCAGTATTTT. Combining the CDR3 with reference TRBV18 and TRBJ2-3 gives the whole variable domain NAGVMQNPRHLVRRRGQEARLRCSPMKGHSHVYWYRQLPEEGLKFMVYLQKENIIDESGMPKERFSAEFPKEGPSILRIQQVVRGDSAAYFCASSPPLGHDTDTQYFGPGTRLTVL.

CDR3 in amino acids: CASSQEGAGGIGEQFF. CDR3 bases: TGCGCCAGCAGCCAAGAGGGAGCGGGAGGAATCGGTGAGCAGTTCTTC. J is TRBJ2-1 and V is TRBV4-1; 9 nucleotides agree with TRBD2. The V and J ends lost 0 bases and 9 bases, in that order; junction bases with no gene match: 9. CDR3 length: 16 residues. Germline CDR1 reads MGHRA; CDR2 reads YSYEKL.

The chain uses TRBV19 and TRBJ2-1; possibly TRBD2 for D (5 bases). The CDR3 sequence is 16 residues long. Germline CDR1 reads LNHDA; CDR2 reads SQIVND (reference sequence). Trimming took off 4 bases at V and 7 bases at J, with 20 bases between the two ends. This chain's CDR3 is CASSRVGGRNFNEQFF. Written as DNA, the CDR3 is TGTGCCAGTAGTAGGGTCGGAGGTCGAAATTTTAATGAGCAGTTCTTC.

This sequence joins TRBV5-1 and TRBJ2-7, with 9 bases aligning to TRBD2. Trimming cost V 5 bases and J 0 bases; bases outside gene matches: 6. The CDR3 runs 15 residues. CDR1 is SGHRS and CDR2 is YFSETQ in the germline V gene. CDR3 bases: TGCGCCAGCAGACGTAGCGGGAGCGGCTCCTACGAGCAGTACTTC. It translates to CASRRSGSGSYEQYF.

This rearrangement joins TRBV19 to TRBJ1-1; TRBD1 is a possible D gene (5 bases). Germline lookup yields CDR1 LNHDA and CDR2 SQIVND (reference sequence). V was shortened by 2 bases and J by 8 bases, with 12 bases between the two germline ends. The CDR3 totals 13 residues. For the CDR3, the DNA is TGTGCCAGTAGTATAATAATACAGGCCGAAGCTTTCTTT. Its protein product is CASSIIIQAEAFF.